This TCR beta chain came from a study of T cell responses to AZD1222 COVID-19 vaccine (TCRdb year 2021). For the wider study: AZD1222 recipients given second doses at about 4 weeks or at about 12 weeks were pooled, since spike-specific TCR depth and breadth were not found to differ between the two schedules. Trial participants were enrolled into age subgroups of 18-55, 56-69 and 70-plus years, which contained approximately 150, 28 and 58 TCR-sequenced participants, respectively. TCR sequencing covered roughly 230 trial participants: 207 given two doses of AZD1222 and about 26 given two doses of MenACWY control vaccine. Points the paper makes about the study in general: Participants were mostly white British and included more females than males, and it was suggested by the authors that clonal diversity may have been underestimated. The 56-69-year group was small, and its depth increase did not reach significance, likely because of low power. The vaccine-associated CD4 TCRs covered the entire spike protein, and the dominant responses fell in regions 160-218 and 743-854. Conclusions about previously exposed vaccinees were limited because only a handful of AZD1222 recipients were SARS-CoV-2 seropositive at baseline. Epitopes outside the regions mutated in the B.1.351 and B.1.1.7 variants were reportedly recognized by nearly half of the unique spike-specific TCRs. Because no day 14 peak-response samples were available, repertoires were characterized only after the peak T cell response. Spike-specific TCR breadth and depth rose significantly after two AZD1222 doses compared with day 0 and with MenACWY recipients.

From the cysteine up to the phenylalanine, the CDR3 has a length of 13 residues. The read is trimmed to its CDR3 DNA, 39 bases read in frame from base 1. CDR1 and CDR2 are drawn from the germline V gene: SGHDN, FVKESK. V is shortened by 0 bases, J by 8 bases, and the region joining them spans 11 bases. According to the study, the label for this sample's time point signals: baseline before first vaccination. Vaccinee samples were obtained from the UK trials COV001 and COV002, which included a single-blind randomized controlled phase 2/3 trial of AZD1222 (ChAdOx1 nCoV-19) in healthy adults. Trial participant PBMC samples were collected at day 0 and day 28 after the second dose for TCRbeta chain sequencing. In the case of this clone: No cognate antigen has been identified for it. Per-base qualities were not stored, and no clone one base away is much larger.

The CDR3 regions of human TCRbeta chains were analyzed by immunosequencing. In the source study's methods: Repertoire TCRs were checked for matches against a reference library of SARS-CoV-2-specific TCRs that had been generated using the MIRA antigen-specificity platform. Breadth was defined as the fraction of unique TCRs that were SARS-CoV-2-associated. Depth was defined as the fraction of total T cells that were SARS-CoV-2-associated. Using the MIRA data, each spike-specific TCR was mapped to the spike region that the TCR reacts to and placed in a CD4 or CD8 class. Log10-transformed breadth and depth values were compared by one-way ANOVA with Sidak's multiple comparisons tests. Entries here come from immuneACCESS through TCRdb and include only in-frame sequences with V and J called. Some clones fail to appear in such tables; in the studies checked, an unresolved V gene covers under half of the shortfall, and the cause of the remainder is unknown. The V and J calls and clone size come from that table; D and trimming were worked out from the DNA. The sample profile shows about 100,000 clones; 80% to 90% of them were found once. The ten largest account for approximately 6% of the sample.

The sample was peripheral blood, taken on day 0 of AZD1222 vaccination. The rearrangement combines TRBV14 with TRBJ2-7, with an unclear D gene assignment. The receptor's source is an adult in good health. CDR3 sequence: CASSQEALTQQYF. The sequence in DNA is TGTGCCAGCAGCCAAGAAGCATTAACGCAGCAGTACTTC.